This T cell receptor beta chain was obtained from a study of blood T cell repertoires in COVID-19. Study summary: Acute and convalescent COVID-19 samples came from the United States, Italy and Spain. Sample material is recorded as cDNA or gDNA derived from T cells, B-cell-depleted T cells, or PBMCs.

As handled by the study authors: Estimates of nucleated cell counts were drawn from the amplification of reference gene primers. This table comes from immunoSEQ multiplex PCR, and its TCRdb copy is limited to in-frame clones, with some not included. V, J and clone size reflect that table, while D and trimming were determined from the DNA. Of approximately 120,000 clones detected, around 77% appear once; the ten largest clones hold roughly 10%. The CDR3 is made up of 16 amino acids. CDR1 is SGDLS, CDR2 YYNGEE, per germline. Trimming cost V 2 bases and J 2 bases; bases outside gene matches: 6. The sample taken for sequencing was peripheral blood. This receptor was identified in a human donor in a cohort sampled during active COVID-19. V and J are TRBV9 and TRBJ2-3; TRBD1 agrees at 9 bases. The CDR3 region has the DNA TGTGCCAGCAGCGTGGCGGGGACAGGGCTCACAGATACGCAGTATTTT. Amino acids: CASSVAGTGLTDTQYF.